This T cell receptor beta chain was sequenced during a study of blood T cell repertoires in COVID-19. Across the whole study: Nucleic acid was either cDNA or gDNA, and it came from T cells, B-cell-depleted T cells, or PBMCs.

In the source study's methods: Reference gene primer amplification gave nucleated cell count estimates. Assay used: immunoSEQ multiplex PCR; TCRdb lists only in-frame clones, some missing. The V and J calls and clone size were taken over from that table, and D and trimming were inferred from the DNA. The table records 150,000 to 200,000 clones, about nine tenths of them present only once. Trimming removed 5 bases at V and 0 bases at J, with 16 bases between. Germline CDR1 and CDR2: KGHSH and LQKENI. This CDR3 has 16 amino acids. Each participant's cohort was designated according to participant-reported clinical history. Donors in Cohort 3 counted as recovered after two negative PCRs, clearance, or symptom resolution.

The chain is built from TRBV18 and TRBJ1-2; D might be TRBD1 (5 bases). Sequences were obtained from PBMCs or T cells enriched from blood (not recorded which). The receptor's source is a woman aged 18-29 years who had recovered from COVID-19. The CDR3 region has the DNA TGTGCCAGCTCAACCGGGTTACAGGATACTAACTATGGCTACACCTTC. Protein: CASSTGLQDTNYGYTF. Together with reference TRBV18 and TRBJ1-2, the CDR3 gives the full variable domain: NAGVMQNPRHLVRRRGQEARLRCSPMKGHSHVYWYRQLPEEGLKFMVYLQKENIIDESGMPKERFSAEFPKEGPSILRIQQVVRGDSAAYFCASSTGLQDTNYGYTFGSGTRLTVV.